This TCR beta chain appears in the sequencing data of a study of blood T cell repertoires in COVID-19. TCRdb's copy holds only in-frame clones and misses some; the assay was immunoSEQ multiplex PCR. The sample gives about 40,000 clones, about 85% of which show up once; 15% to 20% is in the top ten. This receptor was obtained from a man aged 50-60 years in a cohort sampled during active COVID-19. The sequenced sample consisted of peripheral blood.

CDR3 region: CASSYVAADNSPLHF. The CDR3, as DNA: TGTGCCAGCAGTTACGTGGCCGCCGATAATTCACCCCTCCACTTT. The chain employs TRBV6-5 and TRBJ1-6; D unresolved. This CDR3 comprises 15 residues. Trimming shortened V by 2 bases and J by 5 bases, and 10 bases separated the two germline ends. Per germline, CDR1 MNHEY and CDR2 SVGAGI.